This T cell receptor beta chain was obtained from a study of cytomegalovirus exposure and HLA in healthy donors. Researchers ran the PCR with 60 Vbeta and 13 Jbeta primers. The table came from immunoSEQ multiplex PCR; TCRdb's copy has only in-frame clones and leaves some out. The data contain 130,000 or so clones, around 80% of them singletons. Study-level points and caveats: Segments of the TCR beta V type were, in most cases, productive about 87% or about 30% of the time in an earlier analysis. The study put under 200 TCR beta chains on its list as cytomegalovirus-associated.

This clone was recorded a few times. Its antigen is currently unknown. Trimming cost V 2 bases and J 6 bases; bases outside gene matches: 5. The CDR3 consists of 15 residues. Germline CDR1 is SGHTA and CDR2 is FQGTGA. Sequencing was carried out using PBMCs. The clonotype comes from a woman in her 40s in good health and CMV-seronegative. V usage is TRBV7-3 and J usage is TRBJ2-3, with 10 bases that match TRBD2. CDR3: CASSLASGRTDTQYF. The CDR3 DNA sequence: TGTGCCAGCAGCTTAGCTAGCGGGAGAACCGATACGCAGTATTTT.